The next 25 T cell receptor beta chains were all read from a single sample in a study of cytomegalovirus exposure and HLA in healthy donors. PCR involved 60 Vbeta and 13 Jbeta primers. Some clones are missing from TCRdb's copy, which holds only in-frame ones; the method was immunoSEQ multiplex PCR. The sample carries around 200,000 clones, 77% recorded once. The sequenced sample consisted of PBMCs. These receptors all stem from a woman aged 60-70 years in good health and CMV-seropositive.

The chain joins TRBV5-1 to TRBJ2-2, with 9 bases that match TRBD2. The CDR3 has 15 amino acids. Germline V gene lookup returns CDR1 SGHRS and CDR2 YFSETQ. The V segment lost 4 bases and the J segment 2 bases; nucleotides outside the gene matches: 3. This CDR3 reads CASSLSGGNTGELFF. In nucleotides, the CDR3 is TGCGCCAGCAGCCTTAGCGGGGGCAACACCGGGGAGCTGTTTTTT.

This CDR3 reads CAISESWGDYEQYF. CDR3 in DNA: TGTGCCATCAGTGAGTCCTGGGGGGACTACGAGCAGTACTTC. This chain uses TRBV10-3 with TRBJ2-7, with TRBD2 as a possible D gene (6 bases). Germline CDR1 is ENHRY and CDR2 is SYGVKD. The CDR3 spans 14 residues. Trimming left V 0 bases short and J 3 bases short, with 9 bases between.

The chain couples TRBV2 to TRBJ2-1; TRBD1 might be the D (7 bases). From germline, CDR1 is SNHLY and CDR2 FYNNEI. The V and J ends lost 9 bases and 3 bases respectively, with 21 bases between them. The CDR3 spans 16 residues. CDR3 nucleotide sequence: TGTGCCAGAGATAAAAGGGGGCGGGGACTCTACAATGAGCAGTTCTTC. Protein product: CARDKRGRGLYNEQFF.

CDR3: CASSRVWRQEGKPQHF. The CDR3 region has the DNA TGTGCCAGCAGCCGGGTATGGCGGCAGGAGGGGAAGCCCCAGCATTTT. This chain connects TRBV14 to TRBJ1-5; D perhaps matches TRBD1 (5 bases). Germline V gene sequence: CDR1 SGHDN, CDR2 FVKESK. Trimming pared 4 bases from V and 8 bases from J, leaving 21 bases between. The CDR3 spans 16 residues. The variable domain in full, completed from reference TRBV14 and TRBJ1-5, reads EAGVTQFPSHSVIEKGQTVTLRCDPISGHDNLYWYRRVMGKEIKFLLHFVKESKQDESGMPNNRFLAERTGGTYSTLKVQPAELEDSGVYFCASSRVWRQEGKPQHFGDGTRLSIL.

This clone was counted between two and nine times. The chain couples TRBV9 to TRBJ2-7; a weak D match, TRBD2 (7 bases). The length of the CDR3 is 14 residues. V shed 5 bases and J shed 3 bases, with 15 bases lying between them. Per germline, CDR1 SGDLS and CDR2 YYNGEE. The CDR3 DNA sequence: TGTGCCAGCAGTAAGGGGGGGGGTGGCTACGAGCAGTACTTC. Its protein product is CASSKGGGGYEQYF.

The V call is TRBV5-6, the J call TRBJ2-5; 9 nucleotides match TRBD1. The DNA matches TRBJ2-7 better at its end, which makes the J call doubtful. Germline values: CDR1 SGHDT, CDR2 YYEEEE. There are 14 residues in the CDR3. The CDR3 here is CASSLGTGVYEQYF. The CDR3 DNA follows: TGTGCCAGCAGCTTGGGGACAGGGGTCTACGAGCAGTACTTC.

The J gene is TRBJ1-1, the V gene TRBV6-1, with a weak D call TRBD1 (6 bases). The germline V gene encodes CDR1 MNHNS and CDR2 SASEGT. CDR3 length equals 12 residues. Trimming left V 5 bases short and J 3 bases short, with 7 bases between. The CDR3, as DNA: TGTGCCAGCAGTAAGGGGGACACTGAAGCTTTCTTT. It is translated as CASSKGDTEAFF.

In the case of this clone: One junction end does not reproduce the germline sequence, and a read error may be involved. The rearrangement uses TRBV5-6 and TRBJ1-2; 11 nucleotides line up with TRBD1. Germline V gene sequence: CDR1 SGHDT, CDR2 YYEEEE. This CDR3 is 12 amino acids long. The CDR3 nucleotides read TGTGCCAGCAGTTTGGACAGGGGGCGTTACACCTTC. Its protein is CASSLDRGRYTF.

J is TRBJ2-5 and V is TRBV6-5, with D possibly TRBD1 on 5 matching bases. Matching the DNA end better, TRBJ2-7 makes the J call doubtful. Germline lookup yields CDR1 MNHEY and CDR2 SVGAGI. The CDR3 sequence is 15 residues long. CDR3 coding DNA: TGTGCCAGCAGTCAGGGATTTATGAGCTCCTACGAGCAGTACTTC. It is translated as CASSQGFMSSYEQYF.

The V and J genes are TRBV27 and TRBJ2-7; 8 bases are shared with TRBD2. This CDR3 is built from 16 residues. Germline V lookup: CDR1 MNHEY, CDR2 SMNVEV (reference sequence). V dropped 8 bases and J dropped 3; count of bases not matched to a gene: 15. The CDR3 spells CASRRGVAGKGYEQYF. The CDR3 DNA sequence: TGTGCCAGCCGCCGGGGGGTAGCGGGGAAGGGCTACGAGCAGTACTTC.

The chain couples TRBV30 to TRBJ1-1; D not resolved. CDR3 length: 13 residues. Germline V gene data show CDR1 as GTSNPN and CDR2 as SVGIG (reference sequence). V shed 8 bases and J shed 1 base, with 14 bases lying between them. CDR3 region: CAGRGNRNTEAFF. The CDR3 DNA follows: TGTGCCGGACGGGGAAACAGGAACACTGAAGCTTTCTTT.

The chain has TRBV6-5 and TRBJ2-7; 10 bases agree with TRBD2. The CDR3 contains 15 residues. The germline CDR1 and CDR2 sequences are MNHEY and SVGAGI. V dropped 3 bases and J dropped 2; count of bases not matched to a gene: 4. CDR3 DNA: TGTGCCAGCAGTTATAACAGCGGGAGGGCCTACGAGCAGTACTTC. As protein: CASSYNSGRAYEQYF.

The gene calls are TRBV28 and TRBJ1-4; tentative D call: TRBD1 (5 bases). The CDR3 spans 14 residues. Deletions cut 4 bases from V and 0 bases from J, with 6 bases between. The germline CDR1 and CDR2 sequences are MDHEN and SYDVKM. In DNA, the CDR3 is TGTGCCAGCAGTTCAGGGACAACTAATGAAAAACTGTTTTTT. It is translated as CASSSGTTNEKLFF.

CDR3 loop: CASSPGQGKSGANVLTF. The CDR3 DNA follows: TGTGCCAGCAGCCCCGGACAGGGTAAATCTGGGGCCAACGTCCTGACTTTC. This chain joins TRBV7-3 and TRBJ2-6; 8 bases agree with TRBD1. CDR1 is SGHTA, CDR2 FQGTGA, per germline. CDR3 size: 17 residues. V was clipped by 5 bases and J by 1 base; unmatched bases: 7.

The chain couples TRBV2 to TRBJ1-1; 10 bases match TRBD1. With V trimmed by 6 bases and J by 0 bases, 7 bases remained unmatched. Germline lookup yields CDR1 SNHLY and CDR2 FYNNEI. This CDR3 has 16 amino acids. The CDR3 reads CASRPDRGLMNTEAFF. For the CDR3, the DNA is TGTGCCAGCAGACCAGACAGGGGGCTTATGAACACTGAAGCTTTCTTT.

The V call is TRBV6-6, the J call TRBJ2-1, with D uncertain. Germline loops: CDR1 MNHNY, CDR2 SVGAGI (reference sequence). The CDR3 contains 12 residues. Trimming took off 6 bases at V and 9 bases at J, with 12 bases between the two ends. This CDR3 is CASRSATVEQFF. CDR3 nucleotide sequence: TGTGCCAGCAGGTCAGCGACCGTTGAGCAGTTCTTC.

The V and J genes are TRBV30 and TRBJ1-1; maybe TRBD1 (5 bases). Between the trimmed V and J ends, which lost 1 base and 0 bases, there was a span of 6 bases. The CDR3 extends over 13 amino acids. Germline V gives CDR1 GTSNPN, CDR2 SVGIG (reference sequence). The DNA for the CDR3 is TGTGCCTGGAGTGGACAGATGAACACTGAAGCTTTCTTT. Translating it yields CAWSGQMNTEAFF.

CDR3 loop: CASSQTAYNEQFF. CDR3 bases: TGTGCCAGCAGCCAGACAGCCTACAATGAGCAGTTCTTC. The chain is built from TRBV5-6 and TRBJ2-1; a possible D gene is TRBD1 (5 bases). Germline V gene data show CDR1 as SGHDT and CDR2 as YYEEEE. The CDR3 contains 13 residues. Trimming took 4 bases from V and 2 from J, leaving 7 bases between them.

The gene calls are TRBV6-5 and TRBJ1-2, with 10 bases identical to TRBD1. V lost 6 bases, J lost 2 bases, and 6 bases stayed unmatched. CDR1 is MNHEY and CDR2 is SVGAGI in the germline V gene. This CDR3 is 15 amino acids long. The CDR3 region has the DNA TGTGCCAGCAGCGCACCGGGACAGGGGAACTATGGCTACACCTTC. Translating gives CASSAPGQGNYGYTF.

J is TRBJ2-3 and V is TRBV9, with TRBD2 matching over 10 bases. The CDR3 is 15 residues long. The V segment lost 3 bases and the J segment 2 bases; nucleotides outside the gene matches: 3. Germline CDR1 SGDLS, CDR2 YYNGEE. The CDR3 protein is CASSASGGHTDTQYF. CDR3 nucleotides: TGTGCCAGCAGCGCTAGCGGGGGCCACACAGATACGCAGTATTTT.

This chain joins TRBV28 and TRBJ2-7; no clear D gene. The CDR3 runs to 11 residues. Germline V gene data show CDR1 as MDHEN and CDR2 as SYDVKM. Between the trimmed V and J ends, which lost 5 bases and 6 bases, there was a span of 8 bases. CDR3 nucleotide sequence: TGTGCCAGCAGTCCTCCCGGCGAGCAGTACTTC. Translating it yields CASSPPGEQYF. The full variable domain, completed using reference TRBV28 and TRBJ2-7, is DVKVTQSSRYLVKRTGEKVFLECVQDMDHENMFWYRQDPGLGLRLIYFSYDVKMKEKGDIPEGYSVSREKKERFSLILESASTNQTSMYLCASSPPGEQYFGPGTRLTVT.

The rearrangement links TRBV27 to TRBJ2-5; TRBD2 might be the D (6 bases). Trimming cost V 5 bases and J 0 bases, with 13 bases left between them. Germline loops: CDR1 MNHEY, CDR2 SMNVEV (reference sequence). CDR3 size: 15 residues. DNA for the CDR3: TGTGCCAGCAGTCTCCGCCGGGGGTACCAAGAGACCCAGTACTTC. It is translated as CASSLRRGYQETQYF.

This chain joins TRBV7-9 and TRBJ1-5; 8 bases match TRBD1. V lost 3 bases and J lost 7; bases outside the gene matches: 5. CDR1 is SEHNR, CDR2 FQNEAQ, per germline (reference sequence). The CDR3 length is 14 residues. DNA of the CDR3: TGTGCCAGCAGCTTCGGACAGGGAAAACAGCCCCAGCATTTT. This gives the protein CASSFGQGKQPQHF. Full variable domain (rest looked up from reference TRBV7-9 and TRBJ1-5): DTGVSQNPRHKITKRGQNVTFRCDPISEHNRLYWYRQTLGQGPEFLTYFQNEAQLEKSRLLSDRFSAERPKGSFSTLEIQRTEQGDSAMYLCASSFGQGKQPQHFGDGTRLSIL.

The gene calls are TRBV30 and TRBJ2-2, with D perhaps TRBD2 (6 bases). Germline CDR1 and CDR2: GTSNPN and SVGIG (reference sequence). The CDR3 is made up of 15 amino acids. Trimming cost V 3 bases and J 6 bases, with 17 bases left between them. This CDR3 is CAWSRGGREAGELFF. The CDR3 DNA reads TGTGCCTGGAGCCGGGGCGGCAGGGAGGCCGGGGAGCTGTTTTTT. Full variable domain (rest looked up from reference TRBV30 and TRBJ2-2): SQTIHQWPATLVQPVGSPLSLECTVEGTSNPNLYWYRQAAGRGLQLLFYSVGIGQISSEVPQNLSASRPQDRQFILSSKKLLLSDSGFYLCAWSRGGREAGELFFGEGSRLTVL.

The V gene is TRBV9, the J gene TRBJ2-5, with 7 bases matching TRBD2. The CDR3 runs 17 residues. V gave up 3 bases and J gave up 1 base; unmatched junction bases: 12. Germline CDR1 SGDLS, CDR2 YYNGEE. The CDR3: CASSAEKTLASQETQYF. CDR3 nucleotides: TGTGCCAGCAGCGCCGAGAAGACACTAGCGTCCCAAGAGACCCAGTACTTC.